This T cell receptor beta chain comes out of a study of shared clonotypes between healthy human individuals (dated by TCRdb to about 2020). For the wider study: The cohort comprised two women and a few men aged 18 to 49 years. Per donor, leukapheresis produced somewhere between about 0.94 and 10 billion PBMCs. Per donor, three plates each were used for CD4 naive and CD4 memory, two for CD8 naive, and one for CD8 memory. Different laboratories and diverse techniques were used to prepare libraries and sequence TCR repertoires, to increase sequencing depth and limit assay-specific biases. Blood TCR repertoires of roughly five healthy adults were deeply sequenced to estimate repertoire size and the extent of clonotype sharing between individuals.

CD8 naive samples consisted of CD45RO-negative cells that were positively selected for CCR7, yielding a CD45RA+CCR7+ population without TemRA cells. The donors were healthy, HIV-negative adults who had no recently reported acute infections or vaccinations. Only Caucasian adults living in Nashville, Tennessee, USA were represented among the donors. Blood was collected by leukapheresis, and PBMCs were isolated by Ficoll-Histopaque density gradient centrifugation and then cryopreserved in liquid nitrogen vapor phase. Analytical flow cytometry was used to check the purity and quantity of every magnetically sorted T cell population. From each sorted fraction, genomic DNA was isolated and quantified by UV absorbance on a Nanodrop 2000c. From cysteine to phenylalanine, the CDR3 is 16 amino acids long. The read is trimmed to its CDR3 DNA, 48 bases read in frame from base 1. The germline V and J ends show losses of 4 bases and 2 bases respectively, and no gene match explains 8 bases of the junction. The germline V gene (reference sequence) sets CDR1 to SEHNR and CDR2 to FQNEAQ.

TCR CDR3 regions were amplified from genomic DNA by multiplex PCR using the deep immunoSEQ assay. For each cell subset, the extracted genomic DNA was distributed evenly across all wells of several immunoSEQ 96-well plates, and each plate served as one replicate. Each replicate PCR for sorted subsets received around 210 ng genomic DNA, equal to tens of thousands of T cell genomes. The purified libraries were quantified using a Qubit 3.0 fluorometer, sized with a Bioanalyzer 2100, and then quantified again using the KAPA Library Quantification kit. Each immunoSEQ 96-well plate was sequenced on its own single-read 150-cycle Illumina NextSeq 550 flow cell. As for how the authors treated the data: The immunoSEQ output contained only junctional sequences without quality scores, so filtering could not match that applied to full-length reads. To assign V/J genes and CDR3, sequences were annotated against IMGT germline references using PyIR, a Python wrapper for IgBLAST v1.9. Reads were removed for weak V/J assignments (E-value above 1e-6), missing CDR3, stop codons, out-of-frame junctions, or ambiguous translated residues. V3J clonotypes were defined by identical inferred V gene, J gene, and CDR3 amino acid sequence. Percentage overlap between repertoires was calculated by dividing the number of shared unique clonotypes by the size of the smaller repertoire. RTK rarefaction, the Chao1 estimator, and Recon v2.1 estimates of unobserved clonotypes were used to assess repertoire richness. OLGA was used to compute generation probabilities for all TCRbeta clonotypes that the gDNA method yielded from a few donors. TCRdb holds this immuneACCESS table with in-frame rearrangements only. Some clones are missing; in checked studies, unresolved V genes explain under half, and the rest has no known cause. V, J and clone size reflect that table, while D and trimming were determined from the DNA. The sample table contains under 2,000,000 clones; only one count was recorded for roughly 95% of them. Of the sample, roughly 1% falls within the top ten clones.

Findings and caveats that apply to the study as a whole: The small number of donors limited the genetic and exposure-history diversity represented. Across four donors, approximately 5% of naive CD4, roughly 3.3% of naive CD8, under 2.5% of memory CD4, and 0.4% to 0.45% of memory CD8 clonotypes were shared. Sampling was restricted to blood, and TCR repertoires in tissues likely differ from the TCR repertoires found in blood. Rarefaction of sorted-subset datasets indicated incomplete sequencing despite the large sequencing depth. Naive subsets generally had larger estimated clonotype richness than memory subsets did. Compared with non-shared clonotypes, the clonotypes found in all four sorted-subset donors had higher generation probabilities. Pairwise subsampling indicated that sequencing depth was expected to affect the degree of clonotype sharing among donors.

Of note for this clone: Which antigen it targets is not known. No base quality information exists; no much larger clone differs at one position.

This clonotype was sampled from a man aged 18-30 years in good health. This receptor chain uses TRBV7-9 and TRBJ1-2, with 9 bases in between that match TRBD1. What was sequenced was naive CD8+ T cells sorted from blood. Interpreted using the paper, the cell subset or site label stands for: CD45RA+CCR7+. The DNA sequence follows: TGTGCCAGCAGCTCGGCTTACAGGGGGCGAAACTATGGCTACACCTTC. This yields the protein CASSSAYRGRNYGYTF.